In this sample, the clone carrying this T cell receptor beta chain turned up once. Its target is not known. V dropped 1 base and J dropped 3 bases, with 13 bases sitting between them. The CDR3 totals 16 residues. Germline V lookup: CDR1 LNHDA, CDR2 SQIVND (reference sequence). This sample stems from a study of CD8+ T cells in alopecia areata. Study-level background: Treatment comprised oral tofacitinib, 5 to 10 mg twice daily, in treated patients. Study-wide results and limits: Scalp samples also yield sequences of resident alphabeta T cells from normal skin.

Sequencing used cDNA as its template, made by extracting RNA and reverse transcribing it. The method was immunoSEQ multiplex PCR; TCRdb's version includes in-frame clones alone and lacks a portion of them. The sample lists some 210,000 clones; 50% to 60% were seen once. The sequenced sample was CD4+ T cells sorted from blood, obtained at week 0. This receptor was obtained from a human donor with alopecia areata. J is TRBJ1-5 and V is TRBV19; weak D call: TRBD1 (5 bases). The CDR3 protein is CASSIVGETPNQPQHF. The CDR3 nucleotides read TGTGCCAGTAGTATAGTAGGGGAGACGCCCAATCAGCCCCAGCATTTT. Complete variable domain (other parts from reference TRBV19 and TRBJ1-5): DGGITQSPKYLFRKEGQNVTLSCEQNLNHDAMYWYRQDPGQGLRLIYYSQIVNDFQKGDIAEGYSVSREKKESFPLTVTSAQKNPTAFYLCASSIVGETPNQPQHFGDGTRLSIL.